What follows describes a single T cell receptor beta chain. The antigen it recognizes is unknown. A read error is possible here, since a much larger clone lies one base away. This sample is part of a study of molecular identifiers for immune sequencing clone quantification (dated by TCRdb to the late 2010s). Study-wide context: For a replicate experiment, the RNA from either roughly 18,000 or 92,000 naive CD8 T cells was divided into five aliquots, and four of those aliquots went on to sequencing. This methods study benchmarked molecular-identifier clustering-based TCR repertoire sequencing (MIDCIRS) and TCR RNA copy counting, using CD8 T cells to do so. Broader findings and caveats from the paper: The sizes of highly expanded clones could end up underestimated when identical TCR molecules share a barcode. Modeling gave about 3.2 recovered TCR RNA copies per cell versus approximately 11 by digital PCR, implying around 33% capture efficiency. In CMV-specific effector cells, over 97% of molecules were held by clones above 20 RNA copies, whereas under 1% of molecules were held by such clones in naive cells. Without barcode sub-clustering, chimeric consensus sequences inflated TCR diversity; chimeras reached as high as 47%. The naive libraries included spiked-in Jurkat TCR RNA (about 11 copies' worth), and this RNA is not part of the donor repertoire. Even against a background of one million naive CD8 T cells, spiked-in Jurkat TCR RNA amounting to a single cell's worth was reported to be detectable.

Libraries of naive CD8 T cells were generated from about 19,000 to 1,100,000 sorted cells, with 10%, 30% or 50% of the purified RNA used. Naive CD8 T cells, defined as CD8+CD4-CCR7+CD45RA+, were FACS-sorted into RLT Plus buffer on a BD FACSAria II. To test detection sensitivity, Jurkat RNA equal to over nine TCR copies was added to samples of roughly 18,000-1,000,000 naive CD8 T cells. Enrichment of CD8 T cells was performed with RosetteSep CD8+ T Cell Enrichment Cocktail and Ficoll-Paque, after which ACK red cell lysis was carried out. Counted from cysteine to phenylalanine, this CDR3 has 16 amino acids. Kept here is only the CDR3 DNA, which spans 48 bases and is read in frame from base 1. V is pared back by 5 bases and J by 4 bases, with 19 bases lying between the germline termini. Sequences MNHEY (CDR1) and SVGEGT (CDR2) are obtained from the germline V gene. Libraries were built with PCR. These reads were obtained on an Illumina HiSeq 4000. Bulk TCR libraries were generated as previously described, with the TCR primers listed in Table S5 used. The Qiagen AllPrep DNA/RNA kit was used to purify total RNA. Before analysis, reads from multiple sequencing runs of the same library were pooled. Per the source publication's procedure: Reads were retained only if the reads had an exact TCR constant sequence, and the retained reads were trimmed to 150 nt and grouped according to their 12-nt molecular barcodes. Reads inside each barcode group were sub-clustered using a 15% Levenshtein threshold, and a quality-weighted consensus sequence was constructed for each RNA molecule. Non-functional sequences were excluded, and lower-count sequences lying one edit away from another sequence were also excluded. Barcode sub-clusters with fewer than 20% of the maximum read count were removed, based on fitting two negative binomial distributions. TCRdb redid the processing of the public reads, applying fastp at Q25 and MiXCR, and retained in-frame beta chains. When rows share a CDR3 protein, they turn into one entry using the most common DNA and genes. The authors' filters were not applied to this entry. In all, the sample holds about 640,000 distinct CDR3 sequences, and nearly 20% of those were seen once. The top ten clones comprise roughly 0.85% of the sample.

Sequences were obtained from naive CD8+ T cells from blood, with Jurkat cell RNA spiked in. In the paper's terms, the cell subset or site label means: FACS-sorted CD8+CD4-CCR7+CD45RA+ naive T cells. The sequence derives from a human donor in good health. Some libraries in this study had Jurkat cell RNA spiked in. The sequence is built from TRBV6-2 or TRBV6-3 and TRBJ2-3; TRBD2 might be the D gene, on 5 matching bases. The CDR3 reads as follows: CASSPPWQDFADTQYF. The DNA sequence is as follows: TGTGCCAGCAGTCCACCTTGGCAGGACTTCGCAGATACGCAGTATTTT.